The clone carrying this T cell receptor (beta chain) was detected only a few times. Its matching antigen is unknown. V shed 0 bases and J 6 bases; nucleotides not matched to a gene: 1. Germline-derived CDR1 and CDR2 are LGHNA and YNFKEQ. The CDR3 length is 16 residues. The data are from a study of cytomegalovirus exposure and HLA in healthy donors. Overall study findings and caveats: Across donors, sequencing depth was assumed by presence/absence analyses to be roughly uniform.

Researchers ran the PCR with 60 Vbeta and 13 Jbeta primers. The table came from immunoSEQ multiplex PCR; TCRdb's copy has only in-frame clones and leaves some out. This table holds around 99,000 clones, approximately 73% found once. V gene TRBV4-2 combines with J gene TRBJ2-1, with 14 bases identical to TRBD2. Sequencing input: PBMCs. The receptor was derived from a man between 40 and 49 years old in good health and CMV-seronegative. The CDR3 protein is CASSQDGTSGGNEQFF. Here the CDR3 DNA reads TGTGCCAGCAGCCAAGATGGGACTAGCGGGGGCAATGAGCAGTTCTTC.